This T cell receptor beta chain was obtained from a study of Graves' ophthalmopathy and Graves' hyperthyroidism. V gave up 3 bases and J gave up 5 bases, with 11 bases separating them. In germline, CDR1 is SGHRS, CDR2 YFSETQ. This CDR3 is 13 amino acids long. RNA transcripts were the source from which TCR beta CDR3 regions were amplified. First-round RT-PCR employed HTBI primers, with a second-round multiplex PCR after it. TCRdb called the multiplex PCR reads again in MiXCR, with one record for every CDR3 protein. The data hold hundreds of thousands of distinct CDR3 sequences, with 20% to 25% observed a single time. This clonotype was detected many times.

This receptor was identified in a woman between 50 and 59 years old with Graves' ophthalmopathy. The chain joins TRBV5-1 to TRBJ1-1; maybe TRBD1 (5 bases). Sequencing input: peripheral blood. CDR3 sequence: CASSSGQRTEAFF. DNA for the CDR3: TGCGCCAGCAGCTCCGGACAACGGACTGAAGCTTTCTTT.